This is a list of T cell receptor beta chains from one sample in a study of OX40 agonist ivuxolimab in advanced cancers. Produced via immunoSEQ multiplex PCR; TCRdb's table is partial and in-frame only. Here the sample spans about 62,000 clones, about four fifths being singletons. The specimen was CD4+ or CD8+ T cells sorted from blood, collected in a trial of the OX40 agonist ivuxolimab. The receptors here all came from an adult with an advanced solid tumor such as melanoma, head and neck, liver or kidney cancer. Each CDR3 is given with its conserved first and last residue. D genes are given only for firm matches. Expanded clones get a size class; other rows say once, few or many, or leave the size out.

CASSLSFWNEQFF	TGTGCCAGCAGTTTATCGTTTTGGAATGAGCAGTTCTTC	TRBJ2-1	NA	NA	TRBV27
CASSFQTPSTGLNYEQYF	TGTGCCAGCAGTTTCCAAACCCCTTCGACAGGGTTAAACTACGAGCAGTACTTC	TRBJ2-7	NA	TRBD1	TRBV27
CASSLGLAVTDTQYF	TGTGCCAGCAGCCTCGGACTAGCGGTCACAGATACGCAGTATTTT	TRBJ2-3	NA	TRBD2	TRBV9
CASSLAGLADTQYF	TGTGCCAGCAGCTTAGCGGGACTAGCAGATACGCAGTATTTT	TRBJ2-3	NA	TRBD2	TRBV7-8
CASSFSQGLGEQFF	TGTGCCAGCAGTTTTTCACAGGGGCTCGGTGAGCAGTTCTTC	TRBJ2-1	medium-sized	TRBD1	TRBV27
CASEQGYTEAFF	TGTGCCAGTGAACAGGGGTACACTGAAGCTTTCTTT	TRBJ1-1	NA	TRBD1	TRBV19
CASSLVSEQYF	TGTGCCAGCAGCTTAGTTAGCGAGCAGTACTTC	TRBJ2-7	NA	NA	TRBV5-5
CASSLDFDTQYF	TGTGCCAGCAGCTTGGATTTTGATACGCAGTATTTT	TRBJ2-3	NA	NA	TRBV5-6
CASSSGVNTGELFF	TGTGCCAGCAGTTCGGGGGTGAACACCGGGGAGCTGTTTTTT	TRBJ2-2	NA	NA	TRBV6-5
CASSLLGLAGTGELFF	TGTGCCAGCAGCCTCCTCGGACTAGCGGGCACCGGGGAGCTGTTTTTT	TRBJ2-2	NA	TRBD2	TRBV7-2
CASSLTGEVRETQYF	TGTGCCAGCAGTTTAACAGGGGAGGTTCGAGAGACCCAGTACTTC	TRBJ2-5	NA	NA	TRBV28
CASTDRFDTEAFF	TGTGCCAGCACCGACAGGTTTGACACTGAAGCTTTCTTT	TRBJ1-1	NA	NA	TRBV27
CASNTPNRGQETQYF	TGTGCCAGCAACACCCCCAACAGGGGCCAAGAGACCCAGTACTTC	TRBJ2-5	NA	TRBD1	TRBV27
CASKGSEAFF	TGCGCCAGCAAAGGGTCTGAAGCTTTCTTT	TRBJ1-1	NA	NA	TRBV5-1
CASSLYRGVNTGELFF	TGTGCCAGCAGCCTCTACAGGGGGGTGAACACCGGGGAGCTGTTTTTT	TRBJ2-2	NA	TRBD1	TRBV14
CASSLDRGIYEQYF	TGCGCCAGCAGCCTAGATCGGGGGATCTACGAGCAGTACTTC	TRBJ2-7	NA	NA	TRBV4-1
CAWNQGPAREQYF	TGTGCCTGGAATCAGGGCCCCGCACGCGAGCAGTACTTC	TRBJ2-7	NA	NA	TRBV30
CASSLGGTTEAFF	TGTGCCAGCAGCTTAGGGGGGACCACTGAAGCTTTCTTT	TRBJ1-1	few	NA	TRBV7-8
CASSEDTYNEQFF	TGTGCCAGCAGTGAGGACACGTACAATGAGCAGTTCTTC	TRBJ2-1	NA	NA	TRBV28
CASSYGGADTQYF	TGTGCCAGCAGTTACGGGGGCGCAGATACGCAGTATTTT	TRBJ2-3	NA	NA	TRBV6-5
CASSGFSGGPTRTDTQYF	TGTGCCAGCAGTGGCTTCAGCGGGGGGCCCACTCGCACAGATACGCAGTATTTT	TRBJ2-3	NA	TRBD2	TRBV6-1
CASSLLRAQETQYF	TGTGCCAGCAGTTTACTGAGGGCCCAAGAGACCCAGTACTTC	TRBJ2-5	few	NA	TRBV27
CASSSRSGSTDTQYF	TGTGCCAGCAGCTCAAGAAGCGGGAGCACAGATACGCAGTATTTT	TRBJ2-3	NA	NA	TRBV7-6
CASSRDSLGTEAFF	TGCGCCAGCAGCCGGGACAGTCTAGGCACTGAAGCTTTCTTT	TRBJ1-1	NA	TRBD1	TRBV5-1
CASSATGLNTEAFF	TGCGCCAGCAGCGCGACAGGCTTGAACACTGAAGCTTTCTTT	TRBJ1-1	few	NA	TRBV4-3
CASSRQNAEAFF	TGTGCCAGCTCACGACAGAACGCTGAAGCTTTCTTT	TRBJ1-1	NA	NA	TRBV18
CASSLLAGAGETQYF	TGCGCCAGCAGCCTATTAGCGGGGGCTGGAGAGACCCAGTACTTC	TRBJ2-5	NA	TRBD2	TRBV4-1
CASSLNRDNQPQHF	TGTGCCAGTAGTCTAAACAGGGACAATCAGCCCCAGCATTTT	TRBJ1-5	NA	NA	TRBV19
CASRVPNQPQHF	TGTGCCAGCAGGGTCCCCAATCAGCCCCAGCATTTT	TRBJ1-5	few	NA	TRBV28
CASRNSGSRTDTQYF	TGTGCCAGCAGGAATAGCGGGAGTAGGACAGATACGCAGTATTTT	TRBJ2-3	NA	TRBD2	TRBV28
CASSFNVPSARGDFTYEQYF	TGTGCCAGCAGCTTTAACGTTCCCTCAGCACGGGGGGACTTTACCTACGAGCAGTACTTC	TRBJ2-7	once	TRBD2	TRBV7-7
CASSDWQGYQPQHF	TGTGCCAGCAGTGACTGGCAGGGTTATCAGCCCCAGCATTTT	TRBJ1-5	few	NA	TRBV2
CASSSTPGNTEAFF	TGTGCCAGCAGCTCGACCCCGGGGAACACTGAAGCTTTCTTT	TRBJ1-1	NA	NA	TRBV7-3
CASSQGRDRGDDYTF	TGCGCCAGCAGCCAAGGCCGGGACAGGGGAGATGACTACACCTTC	TRBJ1-2	NA	TRBD1	TRBV4-1
CSVRPGGDYGYTF	TGCAGCGTTCGCCCAGGGGGGGACTATGGCTACACCTTC	TRBJ1-2	NA	TRBD1	TRBV29-1
CASSLITPGANVLTF	TGTGCCAGCAGCTTAATAACCCCTGGGGCCAACGTCCTGACTTTC	TRBJ2-6	NA	NA	TRBV7-3
CASSLEAGDNEQFF	TGTGCCAGCAGCTTAGAAGCGGGAGACAATGAGCAGTTCTTC	TRBJ2-1	NA	TRBD2	TRBV7-7
CASSPNPGQGPYDYEQYF	TGTGCCAGCTCACCAAATCCGGGACAGGGGCCCTACGACTACGAGCAGTACTTC	TRBJ2-7	NA	TRBD1	TRBV18
CASSLAGGPYNEQFF	TGTGCCAGCAGCTTAGCGGGAGGCCCCTACAATGAGCAGTTCTTC	TRBJ2-1	NA	TRBD2	TRBV14
CASSLRSTDTQYF	TGTGCCAGCAGCTTAAGGAGCACAGATACGCAGTATTTT	TRBJ2-3	once	NA	TRBV11-3
CASSKSDANYGYTF	TGTGCCAGCAGCAAATCGGATGCTAACTATGGCTACACCTTC	TRBJ1-2	NA	NA	TRBV7-2